This TCR beta chain was observed in a study of shared clonotypes between healthy human individuals. Authors' methods: Junction-only immunoSEQ data arrived without quality scores, meaning filtering differed. Sequencing was performed with immunoSEQ multiplex PCR; in TCRdb, only in-frame clones are kept and a portion is missing. The V and J calls and clone size come from that table; D and trimming were worked out from the DNA. The table has 2 million to 2.5 million clones, 85% to 95% seen once. This CDR3 contains 15 residues. V was clipped by 5 bases and J by 2 bases; unmatched bases: 8. Germline values: CDR1 SGHRS, CDR2 YFSETQ.

The material sequenced was naive CD4+ T cells from PBMCs. Subset noted: CD45RA+ positively selected. This chain uses TRBV5-1 with TRBJ2-5; 8 nucleotides align to TRBD1. This receptor was obtained from a man between 18 and 29 years old in good health. Some clones in this sample may be carry-over from other donors' samples. Here the CDR3 DNA reads TGCGCCAGCAGGGGAACAGACAGGGGTCAAGAGACCCAGTACTTC. Amino acids: CASRGTDRGQETQYF.